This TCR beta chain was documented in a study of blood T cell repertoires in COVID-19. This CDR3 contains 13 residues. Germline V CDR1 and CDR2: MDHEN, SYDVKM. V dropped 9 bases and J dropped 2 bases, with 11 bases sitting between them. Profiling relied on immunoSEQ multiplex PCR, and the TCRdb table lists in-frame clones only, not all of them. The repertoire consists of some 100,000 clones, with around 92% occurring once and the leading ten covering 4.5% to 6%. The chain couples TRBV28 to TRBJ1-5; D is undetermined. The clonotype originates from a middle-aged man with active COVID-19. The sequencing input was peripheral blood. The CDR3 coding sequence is TGTGCCAGTGGACTCTTAGGCAATCAGCCCCAGCATTTT. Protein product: CASGLLGNQPQHF.